This T cell receptor (beta chain) was identified in a study of OX40 agonist ivuxolimab in advanced cancers. Overall study context: Dose-escalation subjects each had hepatocellular carcinoma, melanoma, renal cell or head and neck cancer. Allowance was made for prior anti-PD-1, anti-PD-L1 or anti-CTLA-4 therapy, and about 44% had some.

Concerning this clone itself: What it binds is unknown.

This table comes from immunoSEQ multiplex PCR, and its TCRdb copy is limited to in-frame clones, with some not included. This sample has some 16,000 clones, with more than 75% found just once. This CDR3 spans 14 amino acids. The trim removed 2 bases at V and 6 bases at J, leaving 3 bases unmatched. Germline V CDR1 and CDR2: MNHNY, SVGAGI (reference sequence). Study results and caveats: Clones of CD4+ and CD8+ blood T cells grew by week 6 at doses of 0.1 to 3.0 mg/kg.

The chain recombines TRBV6-6 with TRBJ1-5, with 8 bases matching TRBD1. The clonotype comes from an adult with an advanced solid tumor such as melanoma, head and neck, liver or kidney cancer. The sequencing used CD4+ or CD8+ T cells sorted from blood, collected in a trial of the OX40 agonist ivuxolimab. The CDR3 DNA reads as TGTGCCAGCAGTTACCAGGGGGCAGGTCAGCCCCAGCATTTT. Protein sequence: CASSYQGAGQPQHF.